This entry is about one T cell receptor beta chain. Antigen unknown. Germline V CDR1 and CDR2: DFQATT, SNEGSKA (reference sequence). CDR3 size: 13 residues. V was shortened by 3 bases and J by 4 bases, with 11 bases between the two germline ends. A J-beta primer mix and a sample-barcoded 5' primer were used in a second PCR of about 7 to 12 cycles. A template-switch adaptor with 12 random nucleotides tagged each cDNA molecule. TCRdb recomputed calls from the 5' RACE reads with MiXCR, one row per CDR3 protein. This table has 1.4 million or so distinct CDR3 sequences, 42% appearing once. This sample is drawn from a study of blood T cells in healthy people across ages. Study-level findings and limits: Versus aged donors, long-lived donors had higher diversity and more naive CD4+ cells. Age advanced and TCR beta diversity per million T cells fell, roughly linearly. Because sorting was not performed, PBMCs prevented conclusive naive versus antigen-experienced comparison.

This chain uses TRBV20-1 with TRBJ2-3; TRBD1 is a possible D gene (6 bases). Sequencing was done on a sample of blood. This TCR derives from a woman aged 18-29 years in good health. This chain's CDR3 is CSASRGGSDTQYF. The CDR3, as DNA: TGCAGTGCTAGCAGAGGGGGATCAGATACGCAGTATTTT.